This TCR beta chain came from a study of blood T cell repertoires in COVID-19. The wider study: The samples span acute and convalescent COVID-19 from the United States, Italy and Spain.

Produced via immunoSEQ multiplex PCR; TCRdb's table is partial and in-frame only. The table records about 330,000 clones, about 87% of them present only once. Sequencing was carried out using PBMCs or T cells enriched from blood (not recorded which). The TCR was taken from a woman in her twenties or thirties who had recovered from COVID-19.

As DNA, the CDR3 is TGTGCCAGCAGTTGGAGGGTGAACACCGGGGAGCTGTTTTTT. Amino acids: CASSWRVNTGELFF. The chain carries TRBV6-5 and TRBJ2-2; TRBD2 is a possible D gene (6 bases). The CDR3 loop spans 14 amino acids. The germline V gene encodes CDR1 MNHEY and CDR2 SVGAGI. Trimming took 4 bases from V and 1 from J, leaving 7 bases between them.